The 12 T cell receptor beta chains given below trace back to one sample, sequenced in a study of cytomegalovirus exposure and HLA in healthy donors (dated by TCRdb to about 2017). Libraries came from the immunoSEQ multiplex PCR assay. The source is immuneACCESS, and TCRdb retained only in-frame sequences with V and J called. Part of the clones is not carried over; for the studies checked, unresolved V genes explain less than half of this, and the remainder is unexplained. The sample table contains under 300,000 clones; only one count was recorded for 80% to 90% of them. Together, the top ten hold about 1% of the sample. The specimen was PBMCs. Receptors were obtained from a woman aged 18-35 years in good health and CMV-seronegative.

The rearrangement links TRBV7-9 to TRBJ2-7; D perhaps matches TRBD1 (6 bases). Germline loops: CDR1 SEHNR, CDR2 FQNEAQ (reference sequence). The germline V and J ends were trimmed by 6 bases and 2 bases, with 17 bases remaining between them. This CDR3 spans 15 amino acids. Written as DNA, the CDR3 is TGTGCCAGCAGTTCCCCCAGGGGTCCTCCCTACGAGCAGTACTTC. Its translation: CASSSPRGPPYEQYF.

The chain couples TRBV4-3 to TRBJ1-4; weak D call: TRBD1 (6 bases). CDR1 and CDR2 from the germline V gene are LGHNA and YSLEER. V was trimmed by 0 bases and J by 4 bases, leaving 9 bases between them. This CDR3 has 15 amino acids. CDR3 region: CASSQDNRDNEKLFF. The DNA for the CDR3 is TGCGCCAGCAGCCAAGATAACAGGGATAATGAAAAACTGTTTTTT.

The chain carries TRBV6-4 and TRBJ1-2, with 11 bases fitting TRBD1. J gave up 6 bases and V 7 bases, and 7 bases lay outside the gene matches. The germline V gene has CDR1 MRHNA and CDR2 SNTAGT. The CDR3 has 14 residues. CDR3 DNA sequence: TGTGCCAGCAACCCCGGGACAGGGGGTGATGGCTACACCTTC. It translates to CASNPGTGGDGYTF.

This chain links TRBV19 with TRBJ1-5; 9 positions agree with TRBD1. Germline V lookup: CDR1 LNHDA, CDR2 SQIVND (reference sequence). With V trimmed by 9 bases and J by 4 bases, 22 bases remained unmatched. The CDR3 extends over 19 amino acids. CDR3 DNA sequence: TGTGCCAGCCTAGAACGAACCACCGGGACAGGGCGCCAGAATCAGCCCCAGCATTTT. Protein: CASLERTTGTGRQNQPQHF.

The chain links TRBV6-1 to TRBJ1-5, with D hard to call. The CDR3 totals 15 residues. V lost 3 bases and J lost 6, with 15 bases in between. Germline V CDR1 and CDR2: MNHNS, SASEGT. The CDR3 is CASSDGGTGGQPQHF. The CDR3 nucleotides are TGTGCCAGCAGTGACGGCGGCACCGGCGGTCAGCCCCAGCATTTT.

The chain uses TRBV5-1 and TRBJ2-1; 10 bases are a match to TRBD2. CDR1 and CDR2 from the germline V gene are SGHRS and YFSETQ. With V trimmed by 0 bases and J by 4 bases, 4 bases remained unmatched. This CDR3 contains 16 residues. The DNA of the CDR3 is TGCGCCAGCAGCTTGGGACGGACTAGCGGATACAATGAGCAGTTCTTC. It translates to CASSLGRTSGYNEQFF.

V and J are TRBV7-3 and TRBJ1-1; D may be TRBD1 (6 bases). The CDR3 has 16 amino acids. CDR1 SGHTA and CDR2 FQGTGA come from the germline V gene. V gave up 6 bases and J gave up 1 base, with 18 bases separating them. For the CDR3, the DNA is TGTGCCAGCAGTCTAAGGGGTTGGGGGCAGAACACTGAAGCTTTCTTT. It specifies CASSLRGWGQNTEAFF.

V and J are TRBV14 and TRBJ2-5; D gene ambiguous. Germline V CDR1 and CDR2: SGHDN, FVKESK. The germline V and J ends were trimmed by 3 bases and 4 bases, with 3 bases remaining between them. This CDR3 region has 11 residues. The CDR3 sequence: CASSHRETQYF. Here the CDR3 DNA reads TGTGCCAGCAGCCACCGAGAGACCCAGTACTTC.

J is TRBJ2-1 and V is TRBV30; D is possibly TRBD2 (6 bases). Germline CDR1 is GTSNPN and CDR2 is SVGIG (reference sequence). The CDR3 is 15 residues long. Trimming removed 6 bases from V and 2 bases from J, with 17 bases in between. The CDR3, as DNA: TGTGCCTGCCAAACTTACGCGGGGCCCTACAATGAGCAGTTCTTC. Translated, it gives CACQTYAGPYNEQFF.

The CDR3 protein is CASSFPQNTDTQYF. The CDR3, as DNA: TGTGCCAGCAGTTTCCCGCAGAACACAGATACGCAGTATTTT. The chain employs TRBV28 and TRBJ2-3, with no clear D. CDR3 length: 14 amino acids. V was cut by 3 bases and J by 2 bases, with 9 bases left in between. Germline V CDR1 and CDR2: MDHEN, SYDVKM.

CDR3 protein: CASSSAGTSGTGELFF. CDR3 DNA: TGTGCCAGCAGCTCGGCCGGGACTAGCGGAACCGGGGAGCTGTTTTTT. The rearrangement links TRBV5-4 to TRBJ2-2, with 11 bases fitting TRBD2. The V gene's germline CDR1 is SGHNT and CDR2 YYREEE (reference sequence). The length of the CDR3 is 16 residues. The junction had 6 bases not matched to a gene; V was cut back by 3 bases and J by 5 bases.

Here the CDR3 reads CASNSFGLAGVNEQFF. The CDR3, as DNA: TGTGCCAGCAACTCATTCGGACTAGCGGGAGTGAATGAGCAGTTCTTC. This chain joins TRBV27 and TRBJ2-1; 13 bases are shared with TRBD2. The V segment lost 7 bases and the J segment 7 bases; nucleotides outside the gene matches: 10. Germline CDR1 reads MNHEY; CDR2 reads SMNVEV (reference sequence). The CDR3 totals 16 residues.